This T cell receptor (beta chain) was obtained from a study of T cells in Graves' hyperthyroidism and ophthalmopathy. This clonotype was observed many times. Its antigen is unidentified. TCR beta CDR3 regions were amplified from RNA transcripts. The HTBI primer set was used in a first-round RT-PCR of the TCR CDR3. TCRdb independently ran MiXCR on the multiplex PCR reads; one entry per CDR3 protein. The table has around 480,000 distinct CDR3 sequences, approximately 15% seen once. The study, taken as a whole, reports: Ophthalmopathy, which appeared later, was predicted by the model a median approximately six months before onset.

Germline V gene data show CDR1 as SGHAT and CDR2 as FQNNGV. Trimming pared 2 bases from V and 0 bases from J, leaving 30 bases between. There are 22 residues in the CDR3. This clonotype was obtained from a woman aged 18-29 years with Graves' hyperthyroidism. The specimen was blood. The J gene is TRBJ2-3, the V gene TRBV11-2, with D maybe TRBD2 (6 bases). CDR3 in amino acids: CASSLSSLRGLRPTSSTDTQYF. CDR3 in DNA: TGTGCCAGCAGCTTATCTTCCCTTCGGGGGTTAAGACCCACCTCTAGCACAGATACGCAGTATTTT. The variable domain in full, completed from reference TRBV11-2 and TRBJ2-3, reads EAGVAQSPRYKIIEKRQSVAFWCNPISGHATLYWYQQILGQGPKLLIQFQNNGVVDDSQLPKDRFSAERLKGVDSTLKIQPAKLEDSAVYLCASSLSSLRGLRPTSSTDTQYFGPGTRLTVL.